This T cell receptor (beta chain) was observed in a study of T cells after yellow fever vaccination (dated by TCRdb to about 2019). For the wider study: The SMART-Seq v4 Ultra Low Input RNA kit was used to prepare libraries from fractions with low cell numbers. To track T-cell clones before and after primary and booster YFV17D yellow fever vaccination, bulk TCR alpha and beta repertoires were sequenced longitudinally. The cohort comprised two healthy male donors, one aged 18 to 29 and one aged 30 to 40 years. Blood was drawn at multiple timepoints before and after primary and secondary immunization, with bulk PBMC replicates and cell subsets isolated. Broader findings and caveats from the paper: A small share of clonotypes occurred in both CD4 and CD8 compartments, likely arising from convergent recombination. Because abundant contaminating clonotypes from the bulk population could be contained in FACS-sorted repertoires, computational filtering was required. Most clones expanded after primary vaccination were re-detected after the booster (almost 98% of CD4 and approximately 89% of CD8), suggesting broad memory maintenance. Compared with the primary T-cell response, the secondary T-cell response was faster but weaker, reaching its peak on day 5 rather than on day 15. The study included only two donors, which limits how far the findings can be generalized.

TCR cDNA was synthesized by 5'RACE template switching, which introduced a universal primer site and unique molecular identifiers. Priming of cDNA synthesis was performed from both the TCR alpha and TCR beta constant segments. Libraries were amplified in two PCR steps, with sample barcodes and sequencing adapters added in the second step. Libraries were sequenced on Illumina HiSeq 2500 (2x100 bp) or NovaSeq (2x150 bp). Under the source paper's analysis protocol: Demultiplexing of reads and collapsing into UMI consensus sequences were performed with MIGEC, and V(D)J alignment was carried out with MiXCR. Clonotypes responding to the vaccine were identified with edgeR on replicate PBMC samples, with the criteria of FDR below 0.01 and a log2 fold change above 5 up to day 15. Bulk clonotypes were assigned CD4 or CD8 identity according to which sequenced CD4 or CD8 repertoire held them at higher abundance. TCRdb reran the public reads through fastp at Q25 and MiXCR, keeping productive beta chains. Identical CDR3 proteins give one entry, which carries the most common genes and DNA. None of the V and J calls come from the authors' own analysis; TCRdb made them. Present in this sample are about 510,000 distinct CDR3 sequences, around a fifth of which were seen just once. About 15% of the sample lies in the top ten.

CDR1 and CDR2 are drawn from the germline V gene (reference sequence): SGHNT, YYREEE. A distance of 25 bases separates the germline ends of V and J, which lose 3 bases and 6 bases respectively. From its cysteine to its phenylalanine, the CDR3 spans 17 amino acids. The retained sequence is limited to the CDR3, 51 bases, with the frame set at the first base. Remarks on this clonotype: Its antigen is unknown. Per-base quality was not reported, and no clone a single base away is much larger than it.

Interpreted using the paper, the treatment or condition label stands for: live attenuated yellow fever vaccine strain. At each blood-draw timepoint, two biological replicates of bulk PBMCs were collected. A standard Ficoll-Paque protocol was used to isolate PBMCs from peripheral blood. TriZol was used to extract RNA from bulk PBMCs, from CD4 and CD8 fractions, and from dextramer-positive and dextramer-negative fractions. The receptor comes from a young man who received the YFV17D yellow fever vaccine. This specimen consisted of PBMCs, obtained 20 to 25 days after the first yellow fever vaccination. The rearrangement joined TRBV5-4 to TRBJ2-7; TRBD2 might be the D gene, on 7 matching bases. This receptor carries the CDR3 CASSSEGGVLALPEQYF. DNA sequence: TGTGCCAGCAGCTCCGAAGGGGGAGTACTAGCGCTCCCCGAGCAGTACTTC.